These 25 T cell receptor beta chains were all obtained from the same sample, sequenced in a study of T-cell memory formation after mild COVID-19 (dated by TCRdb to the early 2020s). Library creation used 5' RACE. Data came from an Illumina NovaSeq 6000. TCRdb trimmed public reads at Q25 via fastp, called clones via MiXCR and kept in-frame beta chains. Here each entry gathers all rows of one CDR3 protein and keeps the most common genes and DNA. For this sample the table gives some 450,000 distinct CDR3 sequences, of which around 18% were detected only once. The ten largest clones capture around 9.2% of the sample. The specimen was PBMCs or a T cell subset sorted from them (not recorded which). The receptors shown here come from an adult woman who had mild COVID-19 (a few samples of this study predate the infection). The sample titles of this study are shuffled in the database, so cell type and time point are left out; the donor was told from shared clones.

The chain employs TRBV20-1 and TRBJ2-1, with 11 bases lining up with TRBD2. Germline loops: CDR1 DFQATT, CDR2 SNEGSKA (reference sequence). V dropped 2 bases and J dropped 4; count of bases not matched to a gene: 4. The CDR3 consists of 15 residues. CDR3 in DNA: TGCAGTGCTAGAAGCCTAGCGGGAGGATACAATGAGCAGTTCTTC. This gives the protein CSARSLAGGYNEQFF.

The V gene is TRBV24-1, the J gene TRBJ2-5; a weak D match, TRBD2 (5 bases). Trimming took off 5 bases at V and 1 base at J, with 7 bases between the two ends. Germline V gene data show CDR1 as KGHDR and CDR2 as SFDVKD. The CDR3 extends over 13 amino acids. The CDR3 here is CATSARGQETQYF. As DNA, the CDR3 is TGTGCCACCAGTGCACGGGGCCAAGAGACCCAGTACTTC.

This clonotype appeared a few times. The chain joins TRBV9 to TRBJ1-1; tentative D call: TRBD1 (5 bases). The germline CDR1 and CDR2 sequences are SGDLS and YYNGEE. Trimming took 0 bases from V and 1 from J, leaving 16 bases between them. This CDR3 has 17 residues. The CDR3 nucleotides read TGTGCCAGCAGCGTAGAGGTCCGGGGCGGGTCGAACACTGAAGCTTTCTTT. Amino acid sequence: CASSVEVRGGSNTEAFF.

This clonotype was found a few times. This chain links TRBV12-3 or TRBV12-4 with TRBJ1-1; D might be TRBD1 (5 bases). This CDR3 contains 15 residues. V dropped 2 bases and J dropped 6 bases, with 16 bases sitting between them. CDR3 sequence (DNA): TGTGCCAGCAGTTTACGGCAGGGACGGATCGCTGAAGCTTTCTTT. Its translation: CASSLRQGRIAEAFF.

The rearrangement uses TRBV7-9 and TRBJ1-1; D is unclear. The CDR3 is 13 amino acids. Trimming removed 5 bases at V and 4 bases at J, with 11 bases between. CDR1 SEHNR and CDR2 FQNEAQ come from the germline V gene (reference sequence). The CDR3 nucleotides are TGTGCCAGCAGCACCGACGGGATCACTGAAGCTTTCTTT. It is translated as CASSTDGITEAFF. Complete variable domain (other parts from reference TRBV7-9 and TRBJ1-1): DTGVSQNPRHKITKRGQNVTFRCDPISEHNRLYWYRQTLGQGPEFLTYFQNEAQLEKSRLLSDRFSAERPKGSFSTLEIQRTEQGDSAMYLCASSTDGITEAFFGQGTRLTVV.

DNA for the CDR3: TGTGCCAGCAGCGCCGGACCGAATTCACCCCTCCACTTT. As protein: CASSAGPNSPLHF. V is TRBV9 and J is TRBJ1-6; D is ambiguous. Trimming removed 3 bases from V and 7 bases from J, with 8 bases in between. This CDR3 contains 13 residues. Per the germline V gene, CDR1 is SGDLS and CDR2 is YYNGEE.

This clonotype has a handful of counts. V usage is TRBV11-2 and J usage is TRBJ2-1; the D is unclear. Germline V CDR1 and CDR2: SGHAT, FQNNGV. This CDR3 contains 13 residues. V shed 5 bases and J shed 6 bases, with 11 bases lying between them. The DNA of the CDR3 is TGTGCCAGCAGCCCTGCGGTTTTCAATGAGCAGTTCTTC. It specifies CASSPAVFNEQFF.

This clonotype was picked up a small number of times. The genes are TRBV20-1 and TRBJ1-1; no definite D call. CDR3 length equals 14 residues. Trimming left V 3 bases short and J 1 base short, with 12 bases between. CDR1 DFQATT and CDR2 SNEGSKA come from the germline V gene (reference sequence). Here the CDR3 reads CSARIFGPNTEAFF. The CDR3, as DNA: TGCAGTGCTAGGATTTTCGGGCCGAACACTGAAGCTTTCTTT.

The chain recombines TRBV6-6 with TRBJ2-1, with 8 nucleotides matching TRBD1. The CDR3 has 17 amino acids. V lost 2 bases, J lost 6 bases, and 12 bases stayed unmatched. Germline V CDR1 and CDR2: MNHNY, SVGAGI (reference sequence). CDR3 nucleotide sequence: TGTGCCAGCAGTTACCCGACAAGGACAGGGATAGGCAATGAGCAGTTCTTC. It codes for CASSYPTRTGIGNEQFF.

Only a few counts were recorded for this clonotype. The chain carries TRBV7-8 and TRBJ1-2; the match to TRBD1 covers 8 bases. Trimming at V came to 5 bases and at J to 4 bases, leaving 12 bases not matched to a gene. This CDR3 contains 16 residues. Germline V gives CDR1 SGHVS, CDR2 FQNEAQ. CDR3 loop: CASSPRTGKRGYGYTF. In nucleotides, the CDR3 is TGTGCCAGCAGCCCCCGGACAGGGAAGAGGGGCTATGGCTACACCTTC.

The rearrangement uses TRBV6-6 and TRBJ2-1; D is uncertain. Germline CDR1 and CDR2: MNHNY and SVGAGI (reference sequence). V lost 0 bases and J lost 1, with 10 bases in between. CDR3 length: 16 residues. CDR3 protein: CASSYSGSRSYNEQFF. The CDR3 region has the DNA TGTGCCAGCAGTTACTCAGGGTCCCGATCCTACAATGAGCAGTTCTTC.

CDR3 amino acids: CATRTSGYEQFF. The CDR3 coding sequence is TGCGCCACTAGGACTAGCGGGTATGAGCAGTTCTTC. The chain combines TRBV10-2 with TRBJ2-1; 11 bases are shared with TRBD2. The J segment lost 8 bases and the V segment lost 10 bases, leaving 4 bases of the junction unmatched. This CDR3 spans 12 amino acids. Germline V gene sequence: CDR1 WSHSY, CDR2 SAAADI.

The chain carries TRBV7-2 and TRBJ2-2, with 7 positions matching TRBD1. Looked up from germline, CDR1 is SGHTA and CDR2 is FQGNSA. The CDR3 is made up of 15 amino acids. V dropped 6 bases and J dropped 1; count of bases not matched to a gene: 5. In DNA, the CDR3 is TGTGCCAGCAGGCACAGGGGCGAGAACACCGGGGAGCTGTTTTTT. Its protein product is CASRHRGENTGELFF.

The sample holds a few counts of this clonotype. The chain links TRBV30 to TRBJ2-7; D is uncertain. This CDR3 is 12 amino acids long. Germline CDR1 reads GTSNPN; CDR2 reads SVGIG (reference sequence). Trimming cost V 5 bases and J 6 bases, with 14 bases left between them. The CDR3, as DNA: TGTGCCTGGGGATGGGGTCCCCGCGAGCAGTACTTC. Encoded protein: CAWGWGPREQYF.

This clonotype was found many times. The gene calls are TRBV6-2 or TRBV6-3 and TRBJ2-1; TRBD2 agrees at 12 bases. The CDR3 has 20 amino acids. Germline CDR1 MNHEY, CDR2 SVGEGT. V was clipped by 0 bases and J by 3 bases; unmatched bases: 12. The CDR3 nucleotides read TGTGCCAGCAGTTACTCTTCTAGCGGGGGGGCCGAGGGAGGCTACAATGAGCAGTTCTTC. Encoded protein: CASSYSSSGGAEGGYNEQFF.

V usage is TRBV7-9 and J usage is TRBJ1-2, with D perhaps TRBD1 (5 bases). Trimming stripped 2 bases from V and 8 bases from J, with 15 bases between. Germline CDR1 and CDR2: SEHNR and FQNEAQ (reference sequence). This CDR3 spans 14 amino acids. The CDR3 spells CASSLMAIQGGYTF. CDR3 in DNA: TGTGCCAGCAGCTTAATGGCTATCCAGGGAGGCTACACCTTC.

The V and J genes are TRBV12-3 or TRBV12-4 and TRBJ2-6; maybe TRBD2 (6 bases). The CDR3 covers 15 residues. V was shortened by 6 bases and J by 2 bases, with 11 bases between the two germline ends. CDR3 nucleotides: TGTGCCAGCAGGGGAACTAGCCCTGGGGCCAACGTCCTGACTTTC. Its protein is CASRGTSPGANVLTF.

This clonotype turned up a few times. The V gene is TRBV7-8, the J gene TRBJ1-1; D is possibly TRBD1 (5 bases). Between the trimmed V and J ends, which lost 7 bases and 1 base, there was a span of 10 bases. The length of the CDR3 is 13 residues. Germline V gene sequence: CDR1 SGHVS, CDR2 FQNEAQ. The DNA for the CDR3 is TGTGCCAGCACCGCGACAGAGAACACTGAAGCTTTCTTT. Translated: CASTATENTEAFF.

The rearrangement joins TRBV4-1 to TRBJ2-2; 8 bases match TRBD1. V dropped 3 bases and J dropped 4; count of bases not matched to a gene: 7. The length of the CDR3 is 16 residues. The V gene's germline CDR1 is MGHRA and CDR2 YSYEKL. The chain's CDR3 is CASSHPGQGGTGELFF. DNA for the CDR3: TGCGCCAGCAGCCACCCCGGACAGGGAGGCACCGGGGAGCTGTTTTTT.

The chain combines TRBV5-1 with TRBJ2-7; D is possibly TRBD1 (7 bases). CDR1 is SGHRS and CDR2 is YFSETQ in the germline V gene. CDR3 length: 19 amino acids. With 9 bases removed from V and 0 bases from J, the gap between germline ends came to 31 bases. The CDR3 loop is CATADAGQRADPLSYEQYF. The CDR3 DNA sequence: TGCGCCACCGCTGATGCGGGACAGAGGGCTGACCCCCTCTCCTACGAGCAGTACTTC.

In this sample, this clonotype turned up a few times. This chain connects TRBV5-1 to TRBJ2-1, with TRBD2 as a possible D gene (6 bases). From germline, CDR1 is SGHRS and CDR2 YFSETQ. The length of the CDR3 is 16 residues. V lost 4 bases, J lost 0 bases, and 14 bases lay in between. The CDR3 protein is CASSDSGHGSYNEQFF. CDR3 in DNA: TGCGCCAGCAGCGATAGCGGACACGGCTCCTACAATGAGCAGTTCTTC.

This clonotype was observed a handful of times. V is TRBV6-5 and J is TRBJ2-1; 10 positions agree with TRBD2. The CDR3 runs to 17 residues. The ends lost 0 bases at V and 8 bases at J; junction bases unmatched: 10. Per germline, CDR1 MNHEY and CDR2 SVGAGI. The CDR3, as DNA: TGTGCCAGCAGTTACTCACCGACCAGCGGGGGGGCCTATGAGCAGTTCTTC. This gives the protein CASSYSPTSGGAYEQFF.

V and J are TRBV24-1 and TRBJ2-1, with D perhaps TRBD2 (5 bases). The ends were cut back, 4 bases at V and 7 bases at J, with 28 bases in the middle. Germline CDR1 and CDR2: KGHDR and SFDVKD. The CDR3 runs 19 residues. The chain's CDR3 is CATSEGWNSGPAGGNEQFF. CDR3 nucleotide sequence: TGTGCCACCAGTGAAGGGTGGAATTCTGGGCCCGCGGGTGGGAATGAGCAGTTCTTC.

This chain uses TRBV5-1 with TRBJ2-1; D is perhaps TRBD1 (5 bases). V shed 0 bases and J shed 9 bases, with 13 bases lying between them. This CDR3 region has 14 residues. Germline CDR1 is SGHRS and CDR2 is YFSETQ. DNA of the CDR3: TGCGCCAGCAGCTTGGGCCAGGGTGCCAGTGAGCAGTTCTTC. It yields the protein CASSLGQGASEQFF.

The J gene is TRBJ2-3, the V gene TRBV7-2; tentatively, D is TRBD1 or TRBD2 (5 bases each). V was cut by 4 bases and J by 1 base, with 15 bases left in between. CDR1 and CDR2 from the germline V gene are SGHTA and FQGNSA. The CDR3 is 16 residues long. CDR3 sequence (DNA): TGTGCCAGCAGCTCCCAGGGTAGGGGACGCACAGATACGCAGTATTTT. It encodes CASSSQGRGRTDTQYF. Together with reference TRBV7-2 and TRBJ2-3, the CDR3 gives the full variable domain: GAGVSQSPSNKVTEKGKDVELRCDPISGHTALYWYRQSLGQGLEFLIYFQGNSAPDKSGLPSDRFSAERTGGSVSTLTIQRTQQEDSAVYLCASSSQGRGRTDTQYFGPGTRLTVL.